This T cell receptor beta chain was obtained from a study of T cells after yellow fever vaccination. Whole-study context: Fractions containing few cells were prepared with SMART-Seq v4 Ultra Low Input.

TCRdb independently ran MiXCR on the 5' RACE reads; one entry per CDR3 protein. The table shows hundreds of thousands of distinct CDR3 sequences, with 13% occurring only once. Germline V gives CDR1 LGHNA, CDR2 YSLEER. With 0 bases removed from V and 2 bases from J, the gap between germline ends came to 15 bases. CDR3 length equals 17 residues. This clonotype was sampled from a man between 25 and 39 years old who received the YFV17D yellow fever vaccine. The chain is built from TRBV4-3 and TRBJ2-3; D unclear. The sample in question was PBMCs, obtained on the day of the yellow fever booster vaccination. CDR3: CASSQDLGRLITDTQYF. The CDR3 bases are TGCGCCAGCAGCCAAGACTTGGGCCGGTTAATCACAGATACGCAGTATTTT.